A selection of T cell receptor beta chains follows, all from one sample in a study of cytomegalovirus exposure and HLA in healthy donors. The method was immunoSEQ multiplex PCR; TCRdb's version includes in-frame clones alone and lacks a portion of them. The sample yields roughly 200,000 clones, roughly 10% seen once. The sequenced material came from PBMCs. The source of these receptors is a woman in her twenties or thirties in good health and CMV-seropositive. Both conserved end residues are part of each CDR3. A D gene is named only where the DNA matches it firmly. Size tells how often a clone was seen (once, few, many) or the class of an expanded clone, and some rows leave it out.

>few|TRBJ2-2|TRBD2|TRBV7-9
CASSLGLPNTGELFF
TGTGCCAGCAGCCTGGGACTACCGAACACCGGGGAGCTGTTTTTT
>.|TRBJ2-5|.|TRBV6-1
CASSEFWREQYF
TGTGCCAGCAGTGAATTTTGGAGAGAGCAGTACTTC
>.|TRBJ2-3|TRBD1|TRBV10-3
CAIGQGYTDTQYF
TGTGCCATCGGACAGGGCTACACAGATACGCAGTATTTT
>few|TRBJ2-1|.|TRBV11-2
CASSSGLFAGNEQFF
TGTGCCAGCAGCTCGGGACTTTTCGCCGGCAATGAGCAGTTCTTC
>.|TRBJ2-1|.|TRBV5-1
CASSSHNVRDEQFF
TGCGCCAGCAGCTCGCATAACGTCCGGGATGAGCAGTTCTTC
>few|TRBJ1-1|TRBD1|TRBV6-5
CASSYSHRGDTEAFF
TGTGCCAGCAGTTACTCCCACAGGGGGGACACTGAAGCTTTCTTT
>few|TRBJ1-2|.|TRBV19
CASSGPGVSYGYTF
TGTGCCAGTAGTGGACCAGGGGTTTCCTATGGCTACACCTTC
>.|TRBJ2-6|TRBD2|TRBV5-4
CASSLGGRDGANVLTF
TGTGCCAGCAGCTTGGGCGGGAGAGATGGGGCCAACGTCCTGACTTTC
>.|TRBJ1-4|.|TRBV6-5
CASSFRGRRANEKLFF
TGTGCCAGCAGTTTCAGGGGACGTAGGGCTAATGAAAAACTGTTTTTT
>few|TRBJ2-3|TRBD2|TRBV7-9
CASRGTSATDTQYF
TGTGCCAGCAGAGGGACTAGCGCCACAGATACGCAGTATTTT
>few|TRBJ1-1|.|TRBV19
CASIPWGGWNTEAFF
TGTGCCAGTATCCCCTGGGGGGGGTGGAACACTGAAGCTTTCTTT
>few|TRBJ1-2|.|TRBV30
CAWRSRGNYGYTF
TGTGCCTGGAGATCCCGGGGTAACTATGGCTACACCTTC
>few|TRBJ2-1|TRBD2|TRBV27
CASSYGLAGANEQFF
TGTGCCAGCAGTTACGGACTAGCGGGAGCAAATGAGCAGTTCTTC
>few|TRBJ2-3|.|TRBV5-1
CASSLADKESDTQYF
TGCGCCAGCAGCTTGGCCGACAAGGAATCAGATACGCAGTATTTT
>few|TRBJ2-7|TRBD2|TRBV7-2
CASSLGGGGKYYEQYF
TGTGCCAGCAGCTTAGGGGGGGGAGGGAAATACTACGAGCAGTACTTC
>.|TRBJ1-2|TRBD1|TRBV9
CASSPRTGKGYGYTF
TGTGCCAGCAGCCCACGGACAGGGAAGGGCTATGGCTACACCTTC
>.|TRBJ2-1|.|TRBV7-9
CASSLVEGGTYNEQFF
TGTGCCAGCAGCTTAGTAGAGGGTGGGACCTACAATGAGCAGTTCTTC
>.|TRBJ2-7|.|TRBV14
CASSQQELSEQYF
TGTGCCAGCAGCCAACAGGAATTGAGCGAGCAGTACTTC
>few|TRBJ1-2|TRBD1|TRBV18
CASSPPGQGINYGYTF
TGTGCCAGCTCACCACCGGGACAGGGAATTAACTATGGCTACACCTTC
>few|TRBJ2-3|.|TRBV4-1
CASSQAGVLKPDTQYF
TGCGCCAGCAGCCAGGCCGGGGTTCTTAAGCCAGATACGCAGTATTTT
>few|TRBJ2-1|TRBD2|TRBV5-6
CASSFLAGNEQFF
TGTGCCAGCAGCTTCCTAGCGGGCAATGAGCAGTTCTTC
>few|TRBJ1-2|TRBD1|TRBV6-1
CASSVGTGVDGYTF
TGTGCCAGCAGCGTCGGTACAGGGGTCGATGGCTACACCTTC
>few|TRBJ2-2|TRBD2|TRBV7-9
CASSLGGGRAFTGELFF
TGTGCCAGCAGCTTAGGGGGCGGGAGGGCCTTTACCGGGGAGCTGTTTTTT
>few|TRBJ2-5|.|TRBV4-1
CASSPWRDVQETQYF
TGCGCCAGCAGCCCCTGGCGGGATGTTCAAGAGACCCAGTACTTC
>.|TRBJ1-4|.|TRBV15
CATSRDVGDREKLFF
TGTGCCACCAGCAGGGACGTAGGGGATCGTGAAAAACTGTTTTTT
>few|TRBJ2-7|.|TRBV2
CASSEGLAIYEQYF
TGTGCCAGCAGTGAAGGGCTAGCGATTTACGAGCAGTACTTC
>.|TRBJ1-1|.|TRBV5-1
CASSLALNTEAFF
TGCGCCAGCAGCTTGGCATTGAACACTGAAGCTTTCTTT
>few|TRBJ2-5|.|TRBV6-5
CASSYSFQGETQYF
TGTGCCAGCAGTTACTCGTTTCAGGGAGAGACCCAGTACTTC
>.|TRBJ2-1|TRBD2|TRBV5-1
CASSLEQREYNEQFF
TGCGCCAGCAGCTTGGAACAGCGGGAGTACAATGAGCAGTTCTTC
>.|TRBJ2-7|.|TRBV2
CATLLGGNYEQYF
TGTGCCACCTTATTAGGCGGAAACTACGAGCAGTACTTC
>.|TRBJ2-1|TRBD2|TRBV5-1
CASSVPSGGPYNEQFF
TGCGCCAGCAGCGTCCCTAGCGGGGGCCCTTACAATGAGCAGTTCTTC
>few|TRBJ2-2|.|TRBV6-1
CALGQGITGELFF
TGTGCCTTGGGGCAGGGAATAACCGGGGAGCTGTTTTTT
>.|TRBJ1-3|.|TRBV7-6
CASSYTGFSGNTIYF
TGTGCCAGCAGTTATACAGGGTTCTCTGGAAACACCATATATTTT
>.|TRBJ2-3|TRBD2|TRBV5-1
CASKSNGGRETDTQYF
TGCGCCAGCAAGTCAAATGGCGGGAGGGAGACAGATACGCAGTATTTT
>many|TRBJ1-3|.|TRBV4-1
CASSQDLDTRSGNTIYF
TGCGCCAGCAGCCAAGATCTCGACACCCGCTCTGGAAACACCATATATTTT
>few|TRBJ2-1|.|TRBV5-1
CASSSLTSVDNEQFF
TGCGCCAGCAGCTCTTTGACTAGTGTTGACAATGAGCAGTTCTTC
>.|TRBJ2-7|.|TRBV7-6
CASSLPRGIYEQYF
TGTGCCAGCAGCTTACCCCGCGGAATTTACGAGCAGTACTTC
>.|TRBJ2-7|TRBD1|TRBV28
CASAAGGEYEQYF
TGTGCCAGCGCGGCAGGGGGCGAGTACGAGCAGTACTTC
>.|TRBJ1-1|.|TRBV7-8
CASSLELDTEAFF
TGTGCCAGCAGTCTAGAGCTGGACACTGAAGCTTTCTTT
>.|TRBJ2-7|.|TRBV7-9
CASSLRGSANSYEQYF
TGTGCCAGCAGCTTAAGAGGTAGCGCAAACTCCTACGAGCAGTACTTC
>once|TRBJ2-7|.|TRBV5-1
CASSLTVSYEQYF
TGCGCCAGCAGCTTGACGGTATCCTACGAGCAGTACTTC
>.|TRBJ2-5|TRBD2|TRBV9
CASSVAGGETQYF
TGTGCCAGCAGCGTAGCGGGGGGAGAGACCCAGTACTTC
>.|TRBJ2-7|TRBD1|TRBV19
CASSIGQGWTYEQYF
TGTGCCAGTAGTATCGGACAGGGATGGACCTACGAGCAGTACTTC
>few|TRBJ2-7|TRBD1|TRBV5-1
CASSLLRGQAYEQYF
TGCGCCAGCAGCTTGCTCAGGGGGCAGGCGTACGAGCAGTACTTC
>few|TRBJ2-7|TRBD1|TRBV9
CASSVGDGTGTYEQYF
TGTGCCAGCAGCGTAGGGGACGGGACAGGGACTTACGAGCAGTACTTC
>.|TRBJ2-5|.|TRBV7-3
CASSFSGKETQYF
TGTGCCAGCAGCTTTAGCGGAAAAGAGACCCAGTACTTC
>few|TRBJ2-1|TRBD2|TRBV5-3
CARSLEWLPPPSGRVNEQFF
TGTGCCAGAAGCTTGGAGTGGCTGCCCCCCCCTAGCGGGAGGGTGAATGAGCAGTTCTTC
>few|TRBJ1-1|.|TRBV4-1
CASSQGRAGEAFF
TGCGCCAGCAGCCAAGGCAGGGCAGGCGAAGCTTTCTTT
>.|TRBJ1-2|.|TRBV30
CAWSHDRFGYGYTF
TGTGCCTGGAGTCACGACAGGTTTGGGTATGGCTACACCTTC
>.|TRBJ2-7|TRBD2|TRBV15
CATSSPQREGLDEQYF
TGTGCCACCAGCAGCCCCCAGCGGGAGGGCCTTGACGAGCAGTACTTC
>few|TRBJ2-7|TRBD2|TRBV7-3
CASSSAIAGEDSYEQYF
TGTGCCAGCAGCTCCGCGATAGCGGGAGAGGACTCCTACGAGCAGTACTTC
>.|TRBJ2-6|.|TRBV5-1
CASSLFDLSSGANVLTF
TGCGCCAGCAGCTTGTTCGATTTGAGCTCTGGGGCCAACGTCCTGACTTTC
>.|TRBJ2-5|TRBD2|TRBV5-4
CATRTSGSRWETQYF
TGTGCTACCAGGACTAGCGGGAGTCGGTGGGAGACCCAGTACTTC
>few|TRBJ2-7|.|TRBV1
CTSSQATTGRRVHEQYF
TGCACCAGCAGCCAAGCCACGACGGGTCGCCGCGTCCACGAGCAGTACTTC